This entry concerns a single T cell receptor beta chain. The PCR ran on 60 Vbeta and 13 Jbeta primers. The table came from immunoSEQ multiplex PCR; TCRdb's copy has only in-frame clones and leaves some out. The table includes about 120,000 clones, approximately 80% detected once. This specimen belongs to a study of cytomegalovirus exposure and HLA in healthy donors. CDR3 length: 16 amino acids. With 1 base clipped from V and 4 bases from J, the junction kept 4 bases outside the gene matches. CDR1 is LGHNA and CDR2 is YNFKEQ in the germline V gene. V gene TRBV4-2 combines with J gene TRBJ2-5, with 12 bases fitting TRBD2. The sequencing input was PBMCs. The TCR sequence derives from a woman aged 40-49 years in good health and CMV-seropositive. The CDR3 region is CASSQGLAGVGETQYF. As DNA, the CDR3 is TGTGCCAGCAGCCAAGGACTAGCGGGGGTTGGAGAGACCCAGTACTTC.